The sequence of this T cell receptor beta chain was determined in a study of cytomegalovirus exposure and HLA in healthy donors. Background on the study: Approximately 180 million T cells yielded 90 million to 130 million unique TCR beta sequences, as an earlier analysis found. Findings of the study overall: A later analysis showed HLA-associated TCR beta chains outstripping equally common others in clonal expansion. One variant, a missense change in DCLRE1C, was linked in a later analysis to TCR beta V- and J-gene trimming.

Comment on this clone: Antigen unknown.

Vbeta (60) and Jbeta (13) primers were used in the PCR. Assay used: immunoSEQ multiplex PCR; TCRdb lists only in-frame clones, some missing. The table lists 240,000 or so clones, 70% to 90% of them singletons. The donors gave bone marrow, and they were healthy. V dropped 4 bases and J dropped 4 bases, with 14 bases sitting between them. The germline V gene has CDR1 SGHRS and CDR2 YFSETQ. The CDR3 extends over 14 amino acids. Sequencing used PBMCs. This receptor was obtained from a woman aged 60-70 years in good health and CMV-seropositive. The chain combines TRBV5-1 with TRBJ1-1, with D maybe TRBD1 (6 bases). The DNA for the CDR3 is TGCGCCAGCAGCCCGATAACAGGGTCCACTGAAGCTTTCTTT. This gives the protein CASSPITGSTEAFF.